Following are 11 T cell receptor beta chains from one sample sequenced in a study of metastatic and nonmetastatic thyroid tumors. TCRdb re-called clones from the PCR reads using MiXCR. The sample has fewer than 30,000 clones, 20% to 25% seen once. Thyroid surgery was preceded by no treatment in any patient. The sequenced sample consisted of blood. These receptors originate from a male donor with papillary thyroid cancer or a benign thyroid nodule (not recorded which). Some clones in this sample may be carry-over from other donors' samples.

The chain recombines TRBV18 with TRBJ1-1; a weak D match, TRBD1 (5 bases). Trimming removed 5 bases from V and 5 bases from J, with 9 bases in between. The CDR3 sequence is 12 residues long. Germline-derived CDR1 and CDR2 are KGHSH and LQKENI. In DNA, the CDR3 is TGTGCCAGCTCAGCCTACAGGACTGAAGCTTTCTTT. It specifies CASSAYRTEAFF.

There are many counts of this clone. V is TRBV6-1 and J is TRBJ2-7; D not resolved. CDR1 and CDR2 from the germline V gene are MNHNS and SASEGT. V was cut by 5 bases and J by 2 bases, with 7 bases left in between. The CDR3 spans 12 residues. The CDR3 sequence: CASSPLTYEQYF. The DNA for the CDR3 is TGTGCCAGCAGTCCACTGACCTACGAGCAGTACTTC.

Many counts were recorded for this clone. This chain joins TRBV6-5 and TRBJ1-1; no firm D call. V dropped 0 bases and J dropped 5 bases, with 13 bases sitting between them. Looked up from germline, CDR1 is MNHEY and CDR2 is SVGAGI. CDR3 size: 15 residues. Here the CDR3 DNA reads TGTGCCAGCAGTTACTCGAACAGAGGGCTAACTGAAGCTTTCTTT. Its protein is CASSYSNRGLTEAFF.

In its sample, this clone ranks as medium-sized. The chain employs TRBV11-2 and TRBJ2-7, with D possibly being TRBD1 or TRBD2 (5 bases each). From germline, CDR1 is SGHAT and CDR2 FQNNGV. The length of the CDR3 is 15 residues. V was shortened by 0 bases and J by 3 bases, with 12 bases between the two germline ends. CDR3 nucleotide sequence: TGTGCCAGCAGCTTAGATCAGGGACGGGTCTACGAGCAGTACTTC. Encoded protein: CASSLDQGRVYEQYF.

On this clone itself: One junction end does not reproduce the germline sequence, and a read error may be involved. The V gene is TRBV6-1, the J gene TRBJ1-2; TRBD1 aligns across 8 bases. CDR1 is MNHNS and CDR2 is SASEGT in the germline V gene. The CDR3 is made up of 14 amino acids. CDR3 nucleotide sequence: TGTGCCAGCAGTGAAGCCGGGACAGGCGATGGCGACACCTGG. It yields the protein CASSEAGTGDGDTW.

This clone was recorded many times. The chain combines TRBV13 with TRBJ2-3; D may match TRBD1 or TRBD2 (6 bases each). The V gene lost 5 bases and the J gene lost 5 bases, with 29 bases spanning the gap. Per the germline V gene, CDR1 is PRHDT and CDR2 is FYEKMQ (reference sequence). The CDR3 sequence is 19 residues long. Written as DNA, the CDR3 is TGTGCCAGCAGCCCCCTCGAGGGTGGGGGGCAGGGAGAACGAGATACGCAGTATTTT. Its protein product is CASSPLEGGGQGERDTQYF.

The V and J genes are TRBV5-5 and TRBJ2-7; TRBD1 matches at 8 bases. Germline V lookup: CDR1 SGHKS, CDR2 YYEKEE (reference sequence). The CDR3 length is 15 residues. V was clipped by 2 bases and J by 7 bases; unmatched bases: 11. The CDR3 nucleotides are TGTGCCAGCAGCTTTACGACAGGGGCCTTTTGGGAGCAGTACTTC. Translating it yields CASSFTTGAFWEQYF.

This clone was seen ten or more times. V gene TRBV10-2 combines with J gene TRBJ1-1; no reliable D call. V lost 8 bases to trimming and J lost 4 bases, with 17 bases between them. CDR3 length: 14 residues. Per germline, CDR1 WSHSY and CDR2 SAAADI. The CDR3 region is CASGSGSYGTEAFF. CDR3 coding DNA: TGCGCCAGCGGGTCGGGATCATATGGCACTGAAGCTTTCTTT.

The V gene is TRBV5-1, the J gene TRBJ1-1; possible D gene TRBD1, 5 bases. CDR1 and CDR2 (germline): SGHRS, YFSETQ. The CDR3 has 13 amino acids. V dropped 5 bases and J dropped 5 bases, with 13 bases sitting between them. Here the CDR3 DNA reads TGCGCCAGCAGGCCGCCCGGGGCTACTGAAGCTTTCTTT. It codes for CASRPPGATEAFF.

This clone was counted only a few times. It may be a read error: a sequence one base away is much more abundant. The chain joins TRBV7-8 to TRBJ2-3; D is unresolved. CDR1 SGHVS and CDR2 FQNEAQ come from the germline V gene. The CDR3 consists of 14 residues. CDR3 nucleotide sequence: TGTGTCAGCAGCCCGAGAGGTTTAACAGATACGCAGTATTTT. It yields the protein CVSSPRGLTDTQYF.

There are many counts of this clone. The chain is built from TRBV29-1 and TRBJ2-1, with 10 bases that match TRBD2. The CDR3 has 13 residues. Per germline, CDR1 SQVTM and CDR2 ANQGSEA. Germline trimming cut 6 bases from V and 7 bases from J; bases unmatched to any gene: 6. The CDR3 sequence: CSVYSGRRNEQFF. CDR3 DNA sequence: TGCAGCGTCTATAGCGGGAGGAGGAATGAGCAGTTCTTC.